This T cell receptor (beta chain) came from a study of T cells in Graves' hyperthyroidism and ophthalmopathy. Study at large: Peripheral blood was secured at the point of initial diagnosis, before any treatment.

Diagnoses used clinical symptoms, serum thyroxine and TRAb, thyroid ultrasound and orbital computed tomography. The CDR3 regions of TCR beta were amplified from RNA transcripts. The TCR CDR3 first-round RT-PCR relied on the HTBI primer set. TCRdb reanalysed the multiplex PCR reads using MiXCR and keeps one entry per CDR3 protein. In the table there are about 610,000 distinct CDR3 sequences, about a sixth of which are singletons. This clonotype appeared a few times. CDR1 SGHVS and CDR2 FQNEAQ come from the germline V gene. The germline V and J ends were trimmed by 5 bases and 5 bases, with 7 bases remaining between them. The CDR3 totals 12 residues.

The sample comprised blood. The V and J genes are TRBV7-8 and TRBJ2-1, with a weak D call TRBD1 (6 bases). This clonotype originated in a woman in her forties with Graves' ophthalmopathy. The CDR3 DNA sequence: TGTGCCAGCAGCCGGGACAACAATGAGCAGTTCTTC. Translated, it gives CASSRDNNEQFF.